These 21 T cell receptor beta chains share one sample of origin, sequenced in a study of blood T cells in healthy people across ages. A J-beta primer mix and a sample-barcoded 5' primer were used in a second PCR of about 7 to 12 cycles. TCRdb re-called the 5' RACE reads through MiXCR, storing one row per CDR3 protein. The data show 1.5 million to 2 million distinct CDR3 sequences, with about 28% seen just once and about 8% held by the top ten. The sequenced material came from blood. The origin of the receptors is a woman in her 30s in good health.

To note about this clonotype: This could be a read error, since a much larger clone is one nucleotide away. The rearrangement joins TRBV6-6 to TRBJ2-1; no reliable D call. Germline V gives CDR1 MNHNY, CDR2 SVGAGI (reference sequence). The CDR3 is 13 amino acids. The CDR3 region is CAGSYTDYNEQFF. DNA for the CDR3: TGTGCCGGCAGTTACACAGACTACAATGAGCAGTTCTTC.

There are a few counts of this clonotype. The rearrangement joins TRBV10-3 to TRBJ1-2, with TRBD1 matching over 8 bases. Germline V gene lookup returns CDR1 ENHRY and CDR2 SYGVKD. The ends lost 4 bases at V and 7 bases at J; junction bases unmatched: 5. This CDR3 spans 13 amino acids. The CDR3 DNA reads TGTGCCATCAGTGTCGAGGACAGGGCTGGCTACACCTTC. Protein product: CAISVEDRAGYTF.

The CDR3 DNA is TGCAGTGCTATATCCGGGACAGGGGGCCGTTATAGCAATCAGCCCCAGCATTTT. This translates into CSAISGTGGRYSNQPQHF. The chain joins TRBV20-1 to TRBJ1-5; 12 nucleotides agree with TRBD1. The V gene end was trimmed by 4 bases and the J gene end by 0 bases; junction bases not matched to a gene: 10. Germline assignment: CDR1 DFQATT and CDR2 SNEGSKA (reference sequence). The CDR3 length is 18 residues.

V usage is TRBV27 and J usage is TRBJ2-5; D is unresolved. Trimming pared 0 bases from V and 7 bases from J, leaving 15 bases between. Per the germline V gene, CDR1 is MNHEY and CDR2 is SMNVEV (reference sequence). The CDR3 contains 15 residues. DNA for the CDR3: TGTGCCAGCAGTTTATCGATGGCAGTCCTAGGGACCCAGTACTTC. Its translation is CASSLSMAVLGTQYF.

This clonotype was recorded many times. This chain links TRBV28 with TRBJ1-6; perhaps TRBD1 as D (5 bases). This CDR3 is 16 amino acids long. V was shortened by 3 bases and J by 1 base, with 10 bases between the two germline ends. Germline assignment: CDR1 MDHEN and CDR2 SYDVKM. As DNA, the CDR3 is TGTGCCAGCAGTTTTGCGGGGGGGTCCTATAATTCACCCCTCCACTTT. Its protein product is CASSFAGGSYNSPLHF.

This clonotype has just a few counts. The V call is TRBV9, the J call TRBJ2-5; no reliable D call. With 4 bases removed from V and 6 bases from J, the gap between germline ends came to 13 bases. CDR1 SGDLS and CDR2 YYNGEE come from the germline V gene. The CDR3 runs to 13 residues. In DNA form, the CDR3 reads TGTGCCAGCAGCCCCCAATTGGGCAAGACCCAGTACTTC. Amino acids: CASSPQLGKTQYF.

This chain uses TRBV5-1 with TRBJ1-4; 9 bases map to TRBD1. Germline V CDR1 and CDR2: SGHRS, YFSETQ. CDR3 length equals 16 residues. Trimming removed 3 bases from V and 0 bases from J; junction bases left unmatched: 3. This CDR3 is CASSWGQGPTNEKLFF. The CDR3 DNA follows: TGCGCCAGCAGCTGGGGACAGGGCCCAACTAATGAAAAACTGTTTTTT.

The chain joins TRBV14 to TRBJ2-1, with D perhaps matching TRBD1 or TRBD2 (5 bases each). V was clipped by 0 bases and J by 10 bases, with 16 bases between them. Germline CDR1 SGHDN, CDR2 FVKESK. CDR3 size: 15 residues. The chain's CDR3 is CASSQDWGIGFEQFF. Here the CDR3 DNA reads TGTGCCAGCAGCCAAGATTGGGGGATCGGTTTCGAGCAGTTCTTC.

The chain joins TRBV30 to TRBJ1-1; D is unresolved. This CDR3 contains 13 residues. Germline CDR1 and CDR2: GTSNPN and SVGIG (reference sequence). V gave up 3 bases and J gave up 1 base, with 9 bases separating them. CDR3 coding DNA: TGTGCCTGGAGAGGACGGTCGAACACTGAAGCTTTCTTT. Its protein product is CAWRGRSNTEAFF.

The table lists this clonotype with a few counts. The chain employs TRBV20-1 and TRBJ2-1; perhaps D is TRBD1 or TRBD2 (5 bases each). The germline V gene has CDR1 DFQATT and CDR2 SNEGSKA (reference sequence). Trimming removed 7 bases from V and 3 bases from J, with 13 bases in between. CDR3 length: 13 amino acids. For the CDR3, the DNA is TGCAGTGTCCCCGAGGGGCGCTACAATGAGCAGTTCTTC. Protein sequence: CSVPEGRYNEQFF.

This clonotype was seen a few times. The rearrangement uses TRBV20-1 and TRBJ1-5, with TRBD1 as a possible D gene (5 bases). The CDR3 covers 13 residues. Germline V gene data show CDR1 as DFQATT and CDR2 as SNEGSKA (reference sequence). Trimming stripped 3 bases from V and 4 bases from J, with 10 bases between. The CDR3 coding sequence is TGCAGTGCTAGGGCAGGACAAAATCAGCCCCAGCATTTT. Translating it yields CSARAGQNQPQHF.

DNA for the CDR3: TGCGCCAGCAGCCAAGATCAGCTACCAGACGCAGATACGCAGTATTTT. Protein sequence: CASSQDQLPDADTQYF. The chain joins TRBV4-3 to TRBJ2-3, with no clear D. Trimming shortened V by 0 bases and J by 4 bases, and 14 bases separated the two germline ends. This CDR3 is 16 amino acids long. Germline CDR1 reads LGHNA; CDR2 reads YSLEER.

A word on this clonotype: A read error may explain this, as a much larger clone is one base away. The rearrangement joins TRBV5-1 to TRBJ1-2; D unclear. The CDR3 is 14 amino acids. Germline-derived CDR1 and CDR2 are SGHRS and YFSETQ. V lost 6 bases and J lost 1, with 13 bases in between. The CDR3 region is CASNSLRGNYGYTF. The CDR3 bases are TGCGCCAGCAACTCCCTCCGTGGTAACTATGGCTACACCTTC.

There are a few counts of this clonotype. The chain recombines TRBV5-1 with TRBJ2-1; 8 bases are a match to TRBD2. The ends lost 4 bases at V and 7 bases at J; junction bases unmatched: 7. Germline CDR1 SGHRS, CDR2 YFSETQ. The CDR3 spans 14 residues. CDR3 bases: TGCGCCAGCAGCGTTGGGGGACTAGAGAATGAGCAGTTCTTC. Translated, it gives CASSVGGLENEQFF.

This clonotype was observed many times. The chain couples TRBV20-1 to TRBJ2-1, with 10 bases that match TRBD2. Looked up from germline, CDR1 is DFQATT and CDR2 is SNEGSKA (reference sequence). This CDR3 spans 16 amino acids. J lost 4 bases, V lost 7 bases, and 13 bases had no gene match. CDR3 protein: CSGGPTSGAAYNEQFF. The CDR3, as DNA: TGCAGTGGGGGACCCACTAGCGGGGCAGCTTACAATGAGCAGTTCTTC.

V gene TRBV5-1 combines with J gene TRBJ1-2, with D possibly being TRBD1 (5 bases). Deletions cut 4 bases from V and 5 bases from J, with 18 bases between. The CDR3 runs 15 residues. Germline V gene lookup returns CDR1 SGHRS and CDR2 YFSETQ. The CDR3 sequence: CASSVTQGSRYGYTF. The CDR3, as DNA: TGCGCCAGCAGCGTGACCCAGGGTTCCCGTTATGGCTACACCTTC.

The gene calls are TRBV5-4 and TRBJ1-2, with 8 nucleotides matching TRBD1. Germline assignment: CDR1 SGHNT and CDR2 YYREEE (reference sequence). The CDR3 loop spans 13 amino acids. J gave up 8 bases and V 4 bases, and 7 bases lay outside the gene matches. The CDR3 here is CASSPVGTGGYTF. CDR3 in DNA: TGTGCCAGCAGCCCCGTCGGGACAGGCGGCTACACCTTC.

This clonotype came up many times. The rearrangement links TRBV3-1 to TRBJ2-5; 9 bases align to TRBD1. The DNA end is more similar to TRBJ2-7, so the J call may be wrong. Germline V gene sequence: CDR1 LGHDT, CDR2 YNNKEL (reference sequence). CDR3 length: 14 amino acids. CDR3 nucleotides: TGTGCCAGCAGGGAATCGGACAGGGGAGGCGAGCAGTACTTC. Translated, it gives CASRESDRGGEQYF.

This chain links TRBV12-3 or TRBV12-4 with TRBJ2-1; no definite D call. V was clipped by 11 bases and J by 0 bases, with 11 bases between them. This CDR3 region has 13 residues. CDR3 region: CASKESSYNEQFF. CDR3 DNA sequence: TGTGCCTCCAAAGAAAGCTCCTACAATGAGCAGTTCTTC.

In regard to this clonotype: The junction and the germline gene differ at one end; a read error may be behind it. The chain combines TRBV12-3 or TRBV12-4 with TRBJ1-6; a possible D gene is TRBD1 (5 bases). This CDR3 is built from 14 residues. The DNA for the CDR3 is TGTGCCAGCAGTCAGACAATTAGGGGCTCACCCCCCCACTTT. Its protein is CASSQTIRGSPPHF.

This clonotype has more than one count but fewer than ten. The genes are TRBV4-1 and TRBJ2-1; TRBD2 aligns across 10 bases. CDR1 is MGHRA and CDR2 is YSYEKL in the germline V gene. V trimming: 5 bases; J trimming: 7 bases; junction bases outside the gene matches: 8. This CDR3 contains 15 residues. Here the CDR3 reads CASSFQRGGRNEQFF. The CDR3 nucleotides are TGCGCCAGCAGCTTCCAGCGGGGGGGCCGGAATGAGCAGTTCTTC.